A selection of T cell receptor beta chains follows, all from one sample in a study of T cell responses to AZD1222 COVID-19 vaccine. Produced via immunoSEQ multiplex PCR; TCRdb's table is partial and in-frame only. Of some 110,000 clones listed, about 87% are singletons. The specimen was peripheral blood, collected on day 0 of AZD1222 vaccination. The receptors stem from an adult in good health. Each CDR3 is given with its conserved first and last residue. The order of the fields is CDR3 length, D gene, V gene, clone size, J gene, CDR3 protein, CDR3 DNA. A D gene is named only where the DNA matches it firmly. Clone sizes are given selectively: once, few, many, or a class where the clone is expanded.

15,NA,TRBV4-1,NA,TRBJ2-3,CASSQARGSTDTQYF,TGCGCCAGCAGCCAAGCAAGGGGGTCCACAGATACGCAGTATTTT
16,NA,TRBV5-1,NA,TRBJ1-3,CASSLGGGQTGNTIYF,TGCGCCAGCAGCTTGGGCGGGGGACAAACGGGAAACACCATATATTTT
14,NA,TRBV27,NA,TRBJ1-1,CASSSPGGNTEAFF,TGTGCCAGCAGTTCCCCAGGAGGGAACACTGAAGCTTTCTTT
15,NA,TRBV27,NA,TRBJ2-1,CASISGLGIGDEQFF,TGTGCCAGCATCTCGGGTCTTGGGATTGGAGATGAGCAGTTCTTC
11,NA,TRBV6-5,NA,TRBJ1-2,CASRLGYGYTF,TGTGCCAGCAGGTTGGGGTATGGCTACACCTTC
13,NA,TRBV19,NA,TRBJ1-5,CASSRLEGQPQHF,TGTGCCAGTAGTAGACTGGAGGGGCAGCCCCAGCATTTT
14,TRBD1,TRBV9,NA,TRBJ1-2,CASSVAEQGGGYTF,TGTGCCAGCAGCGTAGCTGAACAGGGGGGTGGCTACACCTTC
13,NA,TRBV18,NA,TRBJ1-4,CASSPLKNEKLFF,TGTGCCAGCTCACCACTAAAAAATGAAAAACTGTTTTTT
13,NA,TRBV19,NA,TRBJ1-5,CASSLGLNQPQHF,TGTGCCAGTAGTTTGGGACTGAATCAGCCCCAGCATTTT
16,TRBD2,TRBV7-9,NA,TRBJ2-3,CASSSIAGGPVDTQYF,TGTGCCAGCAGCTCCATAGCGGGAGGGCCAGTAGATACGCAGTATTTT
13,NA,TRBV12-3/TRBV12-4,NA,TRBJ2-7,CASSRQLTYEQYF,TGTGCCAGCAGTCGACAGCTAACCTACGAGCAGTACTTC
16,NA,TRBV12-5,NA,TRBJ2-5,CASGLAWAGDRETQYF,TGTGCTAGTGGTTTGGCCTGGGCAGGGGATAGGGAGACCCAGTACTTC
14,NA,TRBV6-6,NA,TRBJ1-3,CASGGLQTGNTIYF,TGTGCCAGCGGAGGATTGCAGACGGGAAACACCATATATTTT
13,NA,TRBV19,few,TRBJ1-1,CASSISVSTEAFF,TGTGCCAGTAGTATATCGGTGAGCACTGAAGCTTTCTTT
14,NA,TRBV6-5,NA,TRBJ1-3,CASTGLGSGNTIYF,TGTGCCAGCACGGGGCTAGGGTCTGGAAACACCATATATTTT
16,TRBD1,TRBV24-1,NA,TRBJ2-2,CATSDPGQGPTGELFF,TGTGCCACCAGTGATCCGGGACAGGGTCCCACCGGGGAGCTGTTTTTT
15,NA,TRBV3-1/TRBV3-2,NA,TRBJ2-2,CASSRLWPNTGELFF,TGTGCCAGCAGCCGACTTTGGCCGAACACCGGGGAGCTGTTTTTT
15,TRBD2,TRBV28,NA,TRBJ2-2,CASSFGGGRTGELFF,TGTGCCAGCAGTTTCGGGGGGGGCCGAACCGGGGAGCTGTTTTTT
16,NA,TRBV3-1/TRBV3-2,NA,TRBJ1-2,CASSQTSAGEDYGYTF,TGTGCCAGCAGCCAAACCTCCGCTGGGGAAGACTATGGCTACACCTTC
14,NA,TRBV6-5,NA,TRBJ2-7,CASSYRSIGYEQYF,TGTGCCAGCAGTTACCGGAGTATAGGCTACGAGCAGTACTTC
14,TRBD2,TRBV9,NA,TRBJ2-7,CASTVGGGPGEQYF,TGTGCCAGCACGGTGGGGGGAGGGCCGGGCGAGCAGTACTTC
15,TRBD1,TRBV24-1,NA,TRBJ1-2,CATSDPRQGLYGYTF,TGTGCCACCAGTGATCCTCGACAGGGGCTCTATGGCTACACCTTC
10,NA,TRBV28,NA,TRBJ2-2,CASRTWELFF,TGTGCCAGCAGGACCTGGGAGCTGTTTTTT
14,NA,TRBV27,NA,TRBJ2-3,CASSLKPASDTQYF,TGTGCCAGCAGTTTAAAGCCAGCTTCAGATACGCAGTATTTT
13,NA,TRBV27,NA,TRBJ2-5,CASSLQAQETQYF,TGTGCCAGCAGTTTACAAGCTCAAGAGACCCAGTACTTC
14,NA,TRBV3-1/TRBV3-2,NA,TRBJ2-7,CASSQVRWGGEQYF,TGTGCCAGCAGCCAAGTTCGGTGGGGTGGTGAGCAGTACTTC
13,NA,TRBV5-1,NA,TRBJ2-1,CASMGLEDGEQFF,TGCGCCAGCATGGGGCTAGAGGACGGTGAGCAGTTCTTC
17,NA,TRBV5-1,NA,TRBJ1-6,CASSLAWDVTYNSPLHF,TGCGCCAGCAGCTTGGCTTGGGATGTAACCTATAATTCACCCCTCCACTTT
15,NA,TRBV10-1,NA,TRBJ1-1,CASSEEGLPNTEAFF,TGCGCCAGCAGTGAGGAGGGGCTCCCGAACACTGAAGCTTTCTTT
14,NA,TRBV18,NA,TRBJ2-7,CASSPGGATYEQYF,TGTGCCAGCTCTCCTGGGGGGGCGACCTACGAGCAGTACTTC
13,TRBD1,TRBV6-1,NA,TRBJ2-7,CASSDRGPNEQYF,TGTGCCAGCAGTGACAGGGGGCCGAACGAGCAGTACTTC
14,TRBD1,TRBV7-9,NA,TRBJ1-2,CASSFQGVRYGYTF,TGTGCCAGCAGCTTCCAGGGGGTGCGCTATGGCTACACCTTC
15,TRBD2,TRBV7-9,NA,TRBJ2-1,CASSLLAGAGGEQFF,TGTGCCAGCAGCTTACTAGCGGGAGCGGGGGGTGAGCAGTTCTTC
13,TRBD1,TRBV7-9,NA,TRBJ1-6,CASSLEGGSPLHF,TGTGCCAGCAGCTTAGAAGGGGGCTCACCCCTCCACTTT
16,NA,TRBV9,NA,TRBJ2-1,CASSSYRKASGNEQFF,TGTGCCAGCAGCTCTTACCGAAAGGCGTCCGGCAATGAGCAGTTCTTC
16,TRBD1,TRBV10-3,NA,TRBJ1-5,CAISERTGLSNQPQHF,TGTGCCATCAGTGAGAGGACAGGGCTTAGCAATCAGCCCCAGCATTTT
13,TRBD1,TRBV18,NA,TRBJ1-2,CASSKTGEYGYTF,TGTGCCAGCTCCAAGACAGGGGAATATGGCTACACCTTC
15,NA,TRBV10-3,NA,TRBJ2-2,CAINRGGTNTGELFF,TGTGCCATCAACAGGGGCGGGACGAACACCGGGGAGCTGTTTTTT
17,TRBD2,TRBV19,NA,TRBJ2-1,CASTQMSRTSDHNEQFF,TGTGCCAGTACCCAAATGTCTAGGACTAGCGACCACAATGAGCAGTTCTTC